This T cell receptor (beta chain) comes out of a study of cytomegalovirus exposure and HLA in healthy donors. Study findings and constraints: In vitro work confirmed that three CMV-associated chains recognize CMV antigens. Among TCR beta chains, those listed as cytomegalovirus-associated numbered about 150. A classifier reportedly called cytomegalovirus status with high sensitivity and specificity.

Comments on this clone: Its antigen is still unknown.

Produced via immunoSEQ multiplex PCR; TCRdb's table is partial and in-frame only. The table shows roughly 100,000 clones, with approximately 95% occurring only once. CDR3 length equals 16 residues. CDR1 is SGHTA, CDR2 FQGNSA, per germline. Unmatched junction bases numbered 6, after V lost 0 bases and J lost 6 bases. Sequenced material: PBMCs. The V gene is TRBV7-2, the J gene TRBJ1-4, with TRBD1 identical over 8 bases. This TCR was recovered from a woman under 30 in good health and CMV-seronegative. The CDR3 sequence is CASSLARTGLDEKLFF. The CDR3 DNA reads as TGTGCCAGCAGCTTAGCCCGGACAGGGCTGGATGAAAAACTGTTTTTT.